The next 11 T cell receptor beta chains were all read from a single sample in a study of regulatory T cells in long-lasting Graves disease. Arm-PCR of CDR3 regions and iRepertoire HTBI primers were used to build TCR beta libraries. TCRdb reanalysed the multiplex PCR reads using MiXCR and keeps one entry per CDR3 protein. The table shows more than 300,000 distinct CDR3 sequences, with around 11% occurring only once. Noted time point: newly diagnosed GD, antithyroid drugs for less than 3 months. Extracted PBMC RNA gave rise to the TCR library. A further study also used this sample, focusing on T cells in Graves' hyperthyroidism and ophthalmopathy.

This material consisted of peripheral blood mononuclear cells (PBMCs), taken at new diagnosis, from a patient treated with antithyroid drugs. The receptors here all came from a woman aged 18-29 years with Graves disease.

The table lists this clonotype with a few counts. The CDR3 spells CATSDTGATDTQYF. The CDR3, as DNA: TGTGCCACCAGTGACACGGGGGCAACAGATACGCAGTATTTT. The chain employs TRBV24-1 and TRBJ2-3, with D possibly called TRBD1 or TRBD2 (6 bases each). This CDR3 comprises 14 residues. Germline-derived CDR1 and CDR2 are KGHDR and SFDVKD. Deletions cut 4 bases from V and 3 bases from J, with 10 bases between.

The genes are TRBV7-9 and TRBJ2-1, with 9 bases matching TRBD1. Trimming cost V 6 bases and J 5 bases; bases outside gene matches: 20. CDR1 and CDR2 from the germline V gene are SEHNR and FQNEAQ (reference sequence). CDR3 length: 19 residues. This CDR3 reads CASRGKGTGFPRKNNEQFF. CDR3 bases: TGTGCCAGCAGGGGGAAAGGGACAGGGTTTCCCCGAAAGAACAATGAGCAGTTCTTC.

The rearrangement uses TRBV6-2 or TRBV6-3 and TRBJ2-2; no clear D. The germline V gene has CDR1 MNHEY and CDR2 SVGEGT. This CDR3 spans 18 amino acids. V lost 8 bases and J 6 bases, leaving 28 bases between the germline ends. The DNA of the CDR3 is TGTGCCAGCTTAAAACCCGATTTAGCCCGCGCTAAGGCCGGGGAGCTGTTTTTT. Amino acid sequence: CASLKPDLARAKAGELFF.

This clonotype was counted at least ten times. The CDR3 spells CSATNTRSNEQFF. The CDR3 DNA reads as TGCAGTGCTACAAACACTAGGTCCAATGAGCAGTTCTTC. The rearrangement joins TRBV20-1 to TRBJ2-1, with D perhaps TRBD2 (5 bases). The CDR3 is 13 amino acids. CDR1 is DFQATT, CDR2 SNEGSKA, per germline (reference sequence). Trimming took 4 bases from V and 6 from J, leaving 13 bases between them.

The table lists this clonotype with many counts. The chain carries TRBV7-2 and TRBJ1-5; 11 bases line up with TRBD1. Germline CDR1 reads SGHTA; CDR2 reads FQGNSA. With V trimmed by 2 bases and J by 7 bases, 1 base remained unmatched. The CDR3 runs 14 residues. The CDR3: CASSLWTGGQPQHF. DNA for the CDR3: TGTGCCAGCAGCTTATGGACAGGGGGCCAGCCCCAGCATTTT.

This clonotype has at least ten counts. The rearrangement links TRBV7-3 to TRBJ2-1; D is possibly TRBD2 (5 bases). Trimming cost V 5 bases and J 5 bases, with 16 bases left between them. Germline V gene sequence: CDR1 SGHTA, CDR2 FQGTGA. This CDR3 comprises 15 residues. CDR3 region: CASSPKGRGNNEQFF. The DNA of the CDR3 is TGTGCCAGCAGCCCCAAGGGCCGGGGAAACAATGAGCAGTTCTTC.

This clonotype was seen more than once but under ten times. An end of the junction differs from the germline gene, which may be a read error. The chain is built from TRBV4-3 and TRBJ1-2; the D gene is possibly TRBD1 (6 bases). The germline V gene encodes CDR1 LGHNA and CDR2 YSLEER. The CDR3 extends over 18 amino acids. The CDR3 DNA is TGCGCCGGCAGCCAAGATCTTTTTTCGGGGGCTTACAACTATGGCTACACCTTC. Translation gives CAGSQDLFSGAYNYGYTF.

This clonotype was picked up many times. The V gene is TRBV5-5, the J gene TRBJ2-1, with 11 bases aligning to TRBD2. The junction had 7 bases not matched to a gene; V was cut back by 2 bases and J by 6 bases. Germline V lookup: CDR1 SGHKS, CDR2 YYEKEE (reference sequence). The CDR3 totals 16 residues. CDR3 amino acids: CASSLTGTSGFNEQFF. CDR3 in DNA: TGTGCCAGCAGCTTAACCGGGACTAGCGGATTCAATGAGCAGTTCTTC.

In this sample, this clonotype turned up many times. The V gene is TRBV6-9, the J gene TRBJ2-1, with 8 bases aligning to TRBD2. CDR3 size: 14 residues. From germline, CDR1 is MNHGY and CDR2 SVAAGI. V lost 6 bases, J lost 7 bases, and 8 bases stayed unmatched. The CDR3 spells CASSYSGMGNEQFF. CDR3 nucleotides: TGTGCCAGCAGCTATAGCGGGATGGGGAATGAGCAGTTCTTC.

This clonotype was found many times. The chain couples TRBV20-1 to TRBJ2-7; tentatively, D is TRBD2 (6 bases). CDR1 and CDR2 (germline): DFQATT, SNEGSKA (reference sequence). The CDR3 consists of 13 residues. V lost 4 bases and J lost 1, with 11 bases in between. CDR3 sequence (DNA): TGCAGTGCTAACCTGGGACTGTCCTACGAGCAGTACTTC. As protein: CSANLGLSYEQYF.

This clonotype has just one count. The V and J genes are TRBV5-6 and TRBJ1-3; D is unclear. Germline lookup yields CDR1 SGHDT and CDR2 YYEEEE. The V gene lost 1 base and the J gene lost 11 bases, with 16 bases spanning the gap. The CDR3 has 14 amino acids. CDR3 coding DNA: TGTGCCAGCAGCTTGATCGCAGCGGGTGGCTCCATATATTTT. As protein: CASSLIAAGGSIYF.